A single sample gave rise to the 19 T cell receptor beta chains below, sequenced in a study of Ad26.COV2.S vaccination and SARS-CoV-2 variants. Measured with immunoSEQ multiplex PCR; TCRdb has only the in-frame clones, and not every one. This table holds hundreds of thousands of clones, roughly 89% found once. Described treatment: some 20 received Ad26.COV2.S at low or high dose, single or two shots; about 5 received placebo; per-sample allocation not given. Day 63 following the first vaccine or placebo injection was when the samples were taken. The sequences come from peripheral blood, collected in a trial of Ad26.COV2.S vaccine versus placebo. The receptors here all came from a person aged 18-60 years who received the Ad26.COV2.S COVID-19 vaccine or a placebo.

V and J are TRBV28 and TRBJ2-6, with 7 bases matching TRBD1. CDR1 and CDR2 from the germline V gene are MDHEN and SYDVKM. Losses at the gene ends were 3 bases for V and 4 bases for J; bases not matched to a gene: 9. The CDR3 consists of 17 residues. For the CDR3, the DNA is TGTGCCAGCAGTTTGAGAACAGGGGAAGAGGGGGCCAACGTCCTGACTTTC. The encoded protein is CASSLRTGEEGANVLTF.

V gene TRBV5-4 combines with J gene TRBJ2-7; D gene uncertain. In germline, CDR1 is SGHNT, CDR2 YYREEE (reference sequence). Trimming stripped 0 bases from V and 5 bases from J, with 12 bases between. The CDR3 length is 14 residues. DNA of the CDR3: TGTGCCAGCAGCTTGGCCGCTCTGAATCACGAGCAGTACTTC. Its protein is CASSLAALNHEQYF.

The chain combines TRBV10-3 with TRBJ2-2, with unresolved D. Germline V lookup: CDR1 ENHRY, CDR2 SYGVKD. This CDR3 has 14 amino acids. The V and J ends lost 10 bases and 1 base respectively, with 13 bases between them. CDR3 loop: CATLNLGNTGELFF. The CDR3 bases are TGTGCCACCTTGAATCTTGGGAACACCGGGGAGCTGTTTTTT.

V usage is TRBV7-9 and J usage is TRBJ2-7, with 9 bases matching TRBD1. The V gene's germline CDR1 is SEHNR and CDR2 FQNEAQ (reference sequence). Trimming took 1 base from V and 13 from J; bases not matched to a gene: 8. The CDR3 length is 13 residues. DNA of the CDR3: TGTGCCAGCAGCTTAGGGGGACGGGACAGGGTATACTTC. Protein sequence: CASSLGGRDRVYF.

This clone has a handful of counts. This chain joins TRBV7-2 and TRBJ2-5; D gene uncertain. V was pared by 4 bases and J by 4 bases, with 16 bases between. Germline lookup yields CDR1 SGHTA and CDR2 FQGNSA. This CDR3 has 15 amino acids. This chain's CDR3 is CASSSPVLTAETQYF. CDR3 DNA sequence: TGTGCCAGCAGCTCGCCAGTTCTCACAGCAGAGACCCAGTACTTC.

V gene TRBV27 combines with J gene TRBJ2-5, with D tentatively TRBD1 (6 bases). V lost 6 bases and J lost 4, with 24 bases in between. Germline-derived CDR1 and CDR2 are MNHEY and SMNVEV (reference sequence). CDR3 length equals 17 residues. The CDR3: CASRGYGRVGGGETQYF. The DNA for the CDR3 is TGTGCCAGCAGGGGGTACGGGCGAGTTGGGGGCGGAGAGACCCAGTACTTC.

The V call is TRBV18, the J call TRBJ2-1, with D perhaps assigned TRBD1 or TRBD2 (5 bases each). The CDR3 spans 12 residues. Germline V gene sequence: CDR1 KGHSH, CDR2 LQKENI. V lost 3 bases and J 11 bases, leaving 11 bases between the germline ends. DNA of the CDR3: TGTGCCAGCTCACCCCTTAGGGACCAGCAGTTCTTC. Its protein is CASSPLRDQQFF.

The chain combines TRBV6-1 with TRBJ2-5; no definite D call. The CDR3 spans 12 residues. V dropped 10 bases and J dropped 6 bases, with 15 bases sitting between them. Germline CDR1 and CDR2: MNHNS and SASEGT. The CDR3 sequence is CATRAPGKTQYF. For the CDR3, the DNA is TGTGCCACCAGAGCGCCTGGGAAGACCCAGTACTTC.

This clone was seen only once. V gene TRBV3-1 (or the pseudogene TRBV3-2) combines with J gene TRBJ2-7; no definite D call. The V gene's germline CDR1 is LGHDT and CDR2 YNNKEL (reference sequence). CDR3 size: 12 residues. Trimming stripped 0 bases from V and 6 bases from J, with 6 bases between. As DNA, the CDR3 is TGTGCCAGCAGCCAAGATTTTGGCGAGCAGTACTTC. Its protein is CASSQDFGEQYF.

The gene calls are TRBV12-3 or TRBV12-4 and TRBJ1-2; the match to TRBD1 covers 9 bases. The CDR3 consists of 12 residues. The J segment lost 7 bases and the V segment lost 10 bases, leaving 7 bases of the junction unmatched. The CDR3 region is CATTSTGGGYTF. The CDR3 DNA is TGTGCCACCACCTCGACAGGGGGTGGCTACACCTTC.

V and J are TRBV3-1 (or the pseudogene TRBV3-2) and TRBJ2-5; 7 bases line up with TRBD1. Germline-derived CDR1 and CDR2 are LGHDT and YNNKEL (reference sequence). This CDR3 comprises 15 residues. With V trimmed by 4 bases and J by 1 base, 6 bases remained unmatched. The CDR3 region is CASSPWAGGQETQYF. The CDR3 nucleotides are TGTGCCAGCAGCCCCTGGGCAGGGGGCCAAGAGACCCAGTACTTC.

The CDR3 coding sequence is TGTGCCAGCAGTTACCCGGACAGGGGGCCTGTCGAGCAGTACTTC. Encoded protein: CASSYPDRGPVEQYF. V is TRBV6-6 and J is TRBJ2-7; the match to TRBD1 covers 11 bases. The V gene end was trimmed by 2 bases and the J gene end by 6 bases; junction bases not matched to a gene: 6. CDR1 MNHNY and CDR2 SVGAGI come from the germline V gene (reference sequence). There are 15 residues in the CDR3.

J is TRBJ2-2 and V is TRBV5-1, with 7 bases aligning to TRBD1. The CDR3 loop spans 16 amino acids. The V gene's germline CDR1 is SGHRS and CDR2 YFSETQ. V gave up 2 bases and J gave up 1 base; unmatched junction bases: 5. For the CDR3, the DNA is TGCGCCAGCAGCTTCTTACGGACAGGGAACACCGGGGAGCTGTTTTTT. This gives the protein CASSFLRTGNTGELFF. The complete variable domain, with remaining parts taken from reference TRBV5-1 and TRBJ2-2, reads KAGVTQTPRYLIKTRGQQVTLSCSPISGHRSVSWYQQTPGQGLQFLFEYFSETQRNKGNFPGRFSGRQFSNSRSEMNVSTLELGDSALYLCASSFLRTGNTGELFFGEGSRLTVL.

This clone has more than one count but fewer than ten. This sequence joins TRBV5-4 and TRBJ1-2, with D unclear. Germline V gives CDR1 SGHNT, CDR2 YYREEE (reference sequence). V lost 3 bases and J 4 bases, leaving 16 bases between the germline ends. This CDR3 has 15 residues. The CDR3 DNA is TGTGCCAGCAGCTACGACCCTCGACGGTCCTATGGCTACACCTTC. Amino acid sequence: CASSYDPRRSYGYTF.

This chain links TRBV27 with TRBJ1-2, with D possibly being TRBD1 (6 bases). The CDR3 has 13 amino acids. Per germline, CDR1 MNHEY and CDR2 SMNVEV (reference sequence). V gave up 3 bases and J gave up 4 bases, with 9 bases separating them. The CDR3: CASSFGDTYGYTF. DNA of the CDR3: TGTGCCAGCAGTTTTGGGGACACCTATGGCTACACCTTC.

The rearrangement links TRBV4-1 to TRBJ2-2; D not resolved. Germline V lookup: CDR1 MGHRA, CDR2 YSYEKL. This CDR3 comprises 16 residues. The ends were cut back, 1 base at V and 4 bases at J, with 13 bases in the middle. Written as DNA, the CDR3 is TGCGCCAGCAGCCAAGTCGGCTTTACGGGCACCGGGGAGCTGTTTTTT. Protein sequence: CASSQVGFTGTGELFF.

Note on this clone: The sample contains more than one DNA sequence encoding this CDR3. The chain employs TRBV19 and TRBJ2-5; D gene ambiguous. V was pared by 3 bases and J by 5 bases, with 10 bases between. The germline V gene encodes CDR1 LNHDA and CDR2 SQIVND (reference sequence). The CDR3 has 13 residues. The CDR3 spells CASSIWGGETQYF. DNA for the CDR3: TGTGCCAGTAGTATCTGGGGTGGGGAGACCCAGTACTTC. Full variable domain (outside the CDR3, taken from reference TRBV19 and TRBJ2-5): DGGITQSPKYLFRKEGQNVTLSCEQNLNHDAMYWYRQDPGQGLRLIYYSQIVNDFQKGDIAEGYSVSREKKESFPLTVTSAQKNPTAFYLCASSIWGGETQYFGPGTRLLVL.

The chain has TRBV28 and TRBJ2-5; TRBD2 aligns across 9 bases. The CDR3 length is 15 residues. The trim removed 3 bases at V and 5 bases at J, leaving 7 bases unmatched. Per the germline V gene, CDR1 is MDHEN and CDR2 is SYDVKM. This CDR3 is CASSLPGTSQETQYF. CDR3 nucleotide sequence: TGTGCCAGCAGTTTGCCAGGGACTAGCCAGGAGACCCAGTACTTC.

The CDR3 is CASSYPGGYYGYTF. CDR3 DNA sequence: TGTGCCAGCAGTTACCCCGGGGGCTACTATGGCTACACCTTC. The J gene is TRBJ1-2, the V gene TRBV6-2 or TRBV6-3; possibly TRBD1 for D (6 bases). The CDR3 is made up of 14 amino acids. Germline CDR1 and CDR2: MNHEY and SVGEGT. The V end was cut by 2 bases, the J end by 3 bases, with 10 bases between.